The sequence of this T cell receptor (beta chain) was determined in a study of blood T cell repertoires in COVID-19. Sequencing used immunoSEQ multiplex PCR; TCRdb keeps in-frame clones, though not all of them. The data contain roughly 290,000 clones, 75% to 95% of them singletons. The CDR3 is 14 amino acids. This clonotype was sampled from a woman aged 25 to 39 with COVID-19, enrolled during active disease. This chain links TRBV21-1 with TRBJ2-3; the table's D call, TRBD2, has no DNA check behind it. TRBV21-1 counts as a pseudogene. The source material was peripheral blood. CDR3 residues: CASSRGGRTDTQYF. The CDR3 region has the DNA TGTGCCAGCAGCAGGGGGGGCCGCACAGATACGCAGTATTTT.